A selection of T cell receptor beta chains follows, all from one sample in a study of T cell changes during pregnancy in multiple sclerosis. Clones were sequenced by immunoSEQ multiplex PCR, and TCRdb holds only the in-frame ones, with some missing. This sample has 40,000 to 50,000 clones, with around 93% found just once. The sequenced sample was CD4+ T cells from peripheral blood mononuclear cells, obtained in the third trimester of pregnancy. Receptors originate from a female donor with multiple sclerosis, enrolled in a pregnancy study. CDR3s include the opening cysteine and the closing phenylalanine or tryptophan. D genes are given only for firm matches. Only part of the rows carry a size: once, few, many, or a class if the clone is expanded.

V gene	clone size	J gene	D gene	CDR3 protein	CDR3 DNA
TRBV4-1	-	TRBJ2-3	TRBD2	CASSQLLAGGPKDTQYF	TGCGCCAGCAGCCAGTTACTAGCGGGAGGGCCAAAAGATACGCAGTATTTT
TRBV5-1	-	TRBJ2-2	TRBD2	CASSVLGLAGGANTGELFF	TGCGCCAGCAGCGTCCTGGGACTAGCGGGGGGGGCGAACACCGGGGAGCTGTTTTTT
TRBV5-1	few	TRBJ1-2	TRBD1	CASSFPGQGYGYTF	TGCGCCAGCAGCTTCCCGGGACAGGGCTATGGCTACACCTTC
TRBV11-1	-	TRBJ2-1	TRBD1	CASSLSDRGNNEQFF	TGTGCCAGCAGCTTATCGGACAGGGGAAACAATGAGCAGTTCTTC
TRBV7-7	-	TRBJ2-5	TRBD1	CASSRQGWETQYF	TGTGCCAGCAGCCGACAGGGTTGGGAGACCCAGTACTTC
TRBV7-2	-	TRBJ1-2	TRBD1	CASSFSGQPSYGYTF	TGTGCCAGCAGCTTTTCGGGACAGCCTTCCTATGGCTACACCTTC
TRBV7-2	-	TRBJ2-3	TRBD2	CASSLVAGEADTQYF	TGTGCCAGCAGCTTAGTAGCGGGGGAGGCAGATACGCAGTATTTT
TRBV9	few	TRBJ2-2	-	CASSLLLQGRTGELFF	TGTGCCAGCAGCCTACTCTTACAGGGTAGGACCGGGGAGCTGTTTTTT
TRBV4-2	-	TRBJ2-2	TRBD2	CASSHRRVGTSFANTGELFF	TGTGCCAGCAGCCACCGAAGGGTCGGGACTAGCTTCGCGAACACCGGGGAGCTGTTTTTT
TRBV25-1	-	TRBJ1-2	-	CASSGRTAYGYTF	TGTGCCAGCAGTGGTCGGACAGCCTATGGCTACACCTTC
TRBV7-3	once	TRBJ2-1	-	CASSLWAGKGYNEQFF	TGTGCCAGCAGCTTATGGGCGGGGAAAGGTTACAATGAGCAGTTCTTC
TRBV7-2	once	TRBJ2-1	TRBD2	CASSETSGRNEQFF	TGTGCCAGCAGCGAGACTAGCGGGAGGAATGAGCAGTTCTTC
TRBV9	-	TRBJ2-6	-	CASSVGGRSGANVLTF	TGTGCCAGCAGCGTTGGAGGACGCTCTGGGGCCAACGTCCTGACTTTC
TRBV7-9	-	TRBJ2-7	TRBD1	CASSFQGTGSYEQYF	TGTGCCAGCAGCTTCCAAGGGACAGGATCCTACGAGCAGTACTTC
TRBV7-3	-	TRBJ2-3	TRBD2	CASSLRAGGLGSTDTQYF	TGTGCCAGCAGCTTAAGGGCGGGGGGGCTCGGAAGCACAGATACGCAGTATTTT
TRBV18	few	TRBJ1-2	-	CASSPGRENYGYTF	TGTGCCAGCTCACCCGGCAGGGAAAATTATGGCTACACCTTC
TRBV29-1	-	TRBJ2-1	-	CSETTDYNEQFF	TGCAGCGAGACTACAGATTACAATGAGCAGTTCTTC
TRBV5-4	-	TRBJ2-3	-	CASSLWPRTDTQYF	TGTGCCAGCAGCTTGTGGCCACGCACAGATACGCAGTATTTT
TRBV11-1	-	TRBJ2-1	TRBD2	CASSFPSGSSYNEQFF	TGTGCCAGCAGCTTCCCTAGCGGAAGCTCCTACAATGAGCAGTTCTTC
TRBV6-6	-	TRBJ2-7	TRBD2	CASRRLAGEEQYF	TGTGCCAGCAGAAGACTAGCGGGGGAAGAGCAGTACTTC
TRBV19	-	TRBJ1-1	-	CATSVAVNTEAFF	TGTGCCACCAGCGTGGCTGTGAACACTGAAGCTTTCTTT
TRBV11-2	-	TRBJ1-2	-	CASSSRGRRNYGYTF	TGTGCCAGCAGCTCCCGCGGTCGACGGAACTATGGCTACACCTTC